These 30 T cell receptor beta chains were all obtained from the same sample, sequenced in a study of blood T cell repertoires in COVID-19. Only in-frame clones appear in the TCRdb table, and some are missing; sequencing was by immunoSEQ multiplex PCR. The table includes 150,000 to 200,000 clones, 78% detected once. The source material was peripheral blood. These receptors originate from a woman older than 75 with acute or convalescent COVID-19.

The chain couples TRBV11-2 to TRBJ1-2, with TRBD1 matching 9 bases. The CDR3 covers 13 residues. V lost 5 bases and J lost 7; bases outside the gene matches: 5. Per germline, CDR1 SGHAT and CDR2 FQNNGV. DNA for the CDR3: TGTGCCAGCAGCGACGGGACAGGGCTTGGCTACACCTTC. Its protein is CASSDGTGLGYTF.

DNA of the CDR3: TGCGCCAGCAGAGGTGGAGGGCACTCACCCCTCCACTTT. Amino acids: CASRGGGHSPLHF. V is TRBV4-1 and J is TRBJ1-6, with no clear D. Per the germline V gene, CDR1 is MGHRA and CDR2 is YSYEKL. The CDR3 covers 13 residues. With 6 bases removed from V and 10 bases from J, the gap between germline ends came to 13 bases.

The gene calls are TRBV7-2 and TRBJ2-1; TRBD2 aligns across 10 bases. Per the germline V gene, CDR1 is SGHTA and CDR2 is FQGNSA. Trimming cost V 5 bases and J 4 bases; bases outside gene matches: 5. The CDR3 extends over 15 amino acids. The CDR3 bases are TGTGCCAGCAGCAGTACTAGCGGGGCATACAATGAGCAGTTCTTC. This gives the protein CASSSTSGAYNEQFF.

This chain connects TRBV7-9 to TRBJ2-7; 7 bases are a match to TRBD2. With 5 bases clipped from V and 6 bases from J, the junction kept 10 bases outside the gene matches. This CDR3 has 14 amino acids. Germline values: CDR1 SEHNR, CDR2 FQNEAQ (reference sequence). CDR3 bases: TGTGCCAGCAGCGCCCCCTTTGCGGGGGTCGAGCAGTACTTC. Its protein is CASSAPFAGVEQYF.

This rearrangement joins TRBV4-1 to TRBJ1-2, with 7 bases identical to TRBD1. Trimming cost V 2 bases and J 5 bases; bases outside gene matches: 8. Germline loops: CDR1 MGHRA, CDR2 YSYEKL. CDR3 length: 15 residues. The CDR3 is CASSQMWRGQYGYTF. CDR3 DNA sequence: TGCGCCAGCAGCCAAATGTGGAGGGGGCAGTATGGCTACACCTTC.

The chain has TRBV28 and TRBJ2-7, with a possible D match to TRBD2 (6 bases). The CDR3 covers 11 residues. Per germline, CDR1 MDHEN and CDR2 SYDVKM. This CDR3 is CAAGFTYEQYF. The CDR3 nucleotides are TGTGCAGCGGGCTTCACCTACGAGCAGTACTTC. Drawing the rest from reference TRBV28 and TRBJ2-7, the complete variable domain is DVKVTQSSRYLVKRTGEKVFLECVQDMDHENMFWYRQDPGLGLRLIYFSYDVKMKEKGDIPEGYSVSREKKERFSLILESASTNQTSMYLCAAGFTYEQYFGPGTRLTVT.

This rearrangement joins TRBV30 to TRBJ1-3; D uncertain. Trimming pared 4 bases from V and 1 base from J, leaving 11 bases between. The CDR3 runs to 14 residues. CDR1 is GTSNPN, CDR2 SVGIG, per germline (reference sequence). In DNA form, the CDR3 reads TGTGCCTGGATGACCAGAGGGTCTGGAAACACCATATATTTT. This encodes CAWMTRGSGNTIYF. The full variable domain, in which reference TRBV30 and TRBJ1-3 provide the parts outside the CDR3, is SQTIHQWPATLVQPVGSPLSLECTVEGTSNPNLYWYRQAAGRGLQLLFYSVGIGQISSEVPQNLSASRPQDRQFILSSKKLLLSDSGFYLCAWMTRGSGNTIYFGEGSWLTVV.

The chain joins TRBV11-2 to TRBJ2-5; a possible D gene is TRBD1 (7 bases). Trimming took off 5 bases at V and 3 bases at J, with 16 bases between the two ends. The germline V gene has CDR1 SGHAT and CDR2 FQNNGV. The CDR3 covers 15 residues. CDR3 region: CASSLATGWEETQYF. CDR3 bases: TGTGCCAGCAGCCTAGCGACAGGGTGGGAAGAGACCCAGTACTTC.

This clone was observed once. The V and J genes are TRBV28 and TRBJ1-1; weak D call: TRBD1 (5 bases). The germline V and J ends were trimmed by 6 bases and 3 bases, with 14 bases remaining between them. Germline values: CDR1 MDHEN, CDR2 SYDVKM. The CDR3 extends over 14 amino acids. CDR3 amino acids: CASSSGGYDTEAFF. The CDR3 nucleotides read TGTGCCAGCAGCTCGGGGGGTTATGACACTGAAGCTTTCTTT.

This clone has more than one count but fewer than ten. This rearrangement joins TRBV9 to TRBJ2-1; TRBD1 agrees at 7 bases. Germline V gene lookup returns CDR1 SGDLS and CDR2 YYNGEE. The CDR3 runs to 15 residues. The ends lost 1 base at V and 2 bases at J; junction bases unmatched: 3. CDR3 protein: CASSVRDSAYNEQFF. DNA for the CDR3: TGTGCCAGCAGCGTAAGGGACAGTGCCTACAATGAGCAGTTCTTC.

CDR3 loop: CASSAGWGNYEQYF. CDR3 DNA: TGTGCCAGCAGCGCGGGTTGGGGAAACTACGAGCAGTACTTC. The V and J genes are TRBV3-1 (or the pseudogene TRBV3-2) and TRBJ2-7; possible D gene TRBD2, 5 bases. Trimming stripped 5 bases from V and 3 bases from J, with 14 bases between. Germline V gives CDR1 LGHDT, CDR2 YNNKEL (reference sequence). The CDR3 is made up of 14 amino acids.

The rearrangement links TRBV6-5 to TRBJ1-3; 9 nucleotides agree with TRBD1. The CDR3 has 14 residues. Germline V gene lookup returns CDR1 MNHEY and CDR2 SVGAGI. Losses at the gene ends were 6 bases for V and 7 bases for J; bases not matched to a gene: 7. The chain's CDR3 is CASRWGQGSNTIYF. The CDR3 DNA sequence: TGTGCCAGCAGGTGGGGACAGGGATCGAACACCATATATTTT.

The chain combines TRBV2 with TRBJ2-2; 13 positions match TRBD2. CDR3 length: 16 amino acids. V shed 4 bases and J 4 bases; nucleotides not matched to a gene: 3. The germline gives CDR1 SNHLY, CDR2 FYNNEI. The CDR3 loop reads CASSGLAGGGTGELFF. In DNA, the CDR3 is TGTGCCAGCAGTGGACTAGCGGGGGGTGGCACCGGGGAGCTGTTTTTT.

The chain links TRBV27 to TRBJ2-3; 11 nucleotides agree with TRBD1. CDR1 and CDR2 from the germline V gene are MNHEY and SMNVEV (reference sequence). The CDR3 has 16 residues. V was pared by 5 bases and J by 2 bases, with 6 bases of the junction left unmatched. DNA of the CDR3: TGTGCCAGCAGTAAGGGACAGGGGGGCCTCACAGATACGCAGTATTTT. Translated, it gives CASSKGQGGLTDTQYF.

Worth noting for this clone: Other nucleotide sequences from this sample produce the same CDR3. The J gene is TRBJ1-5, the V gene TRBV2, with 7 bases fitting TRBD1. V dropped 8 bases and J dropped 2; count of bases not matched to a gene: 3. Germline V lookup: CDR1 SNHLY, CDR2 FYNNEI. This CDR3 is built from 13 residues. As DNA, the CDR3 is TGTGCCAGCGGAGGACAGGGCAATCAGCCCCAGCATTTT. Translation gives CASGGQGNQPQHF.

The genes are TRBV2 and TRBJ1-1; 9 positions match TRBD1. This CDR3 comprises 14 residues. Germline-derived CDR1 and CDR2 are SNHLY and FYNNEI. J was trimmed by 6 bases and V by 5 bases; bases with no gene match: 7. CDR3 sequence reads: CASSPGQGVAEAFF. CDR3 bases: TGTGCCAGCAGTCCGGGACAGGGTGTTGCTGAAGCTTTCTTT.

The V and J genes are TRBV27 and TRBJ2-7, with 7 bases lining up with TRBD1. CDR1 and CDR2 (germline): MNHEY, SMNVEV (reference sequence). CDR3 size: 15 residues. The ends lost 3 bases at V and 0 bases at J; junction bases unmatched: 5. Here the CDR3 reads CASSFEGAHSYEQYF. The CDR3, as DNA: TGTGCCAGCAGTTTTGAGGGGGCTCACTCCTACGAGCAGTACTTC.

The rearrangement links TRBV19 to TRBJ1-1; 7 bases match TRBD1. There are 13 residues in the CDR3. Germline CDR1 LNHDA, CDR2 SQIVND (reference sequence). Unmatched junction bases numbered 9, after V lost 9 bases and J lost 5 bases. Written as DNA, the CDR3 is TGTGCCAGCCGATCGACAGGGTGGACTGAAGCTTTCTTT. Its protein product is CASRSTGWTEAFF.

This rearrangement joins TRBV9 to TRBJ2-5; D is unresolved. The CDR3 is made up of 14 amino acids. Germline V CDR1 and CDR2: SGDLS, YYNGEE. Between the trimmed V and J ends, which lost 0 bases and 1 base, there was a span of 7 bases. Written as DNA, the CDR3 is TGTGCCAGCAGCGTAGAGTCAGTCCAAGAGACCCAGTACTTC. It encodes CASSVESVQETQYF.

This chain uses TRBV6-5 with TRBJ1-5, with 8 bases that match TRBD1. V was pared by 0 bases and J by 2 bases, with 3 bases of the junction left unmatched. The CDR3 is 16 amino acids. Germline CDR1 MNHEY, CDR2 SVGAGI. The CDR3 DNA is TGTGCCAGCAGTTACTCCCGGACAGGGCGCAATCAGCCCCAGCATTTT. Translation: CASSYSRTGRNQPQHF.

The chain links TRBV5-6 to TRBJ2-5, with TRBD1 matching over 9 bases. The CDR3 is 17 residues long. The germline V gene has CDR1 SGHDT and CDR2 YYEEEE. V lost 7 bases to trimming and J lost 0 bases; unmatched junction nucleotides: 13. Written as DNA, the CDR3 is TGTGCCAGCGGGGACAGGGTGGTTGGGGCGTACCAAGAGACCCAGTACTTC. Amino acids: CASGDRVVGAYQETQYF.

V is TRBV2 and J is TRBJ2-7; 13 nucleotides align to TRBD2. There are 16 residues in the CDR3. V lost 5 bases and J lost 3; bases outside the gene matches: 7. CDR1 and CDR2 (germline): SNHLY, FYNNEI. CDR3 loop: CASSPGLAGVNYEQYF. The CDR3 DNA reads as TGTGCCAGCAGTCCTGGACTAGCGGGAGTTAACTACGAGCAGTACTTC.

V and J are TRBV18 and TRBJ2-7, with 10 bases fitting TRBD1. The CDR3 length is 15 residues. V was pared by 3 bases and J by 2 bases, with 4 bases of the junction left unmatched. CDR1 KGHSH and CDR2 LQKENI come from the germline V gene. CDR3 sequence reads: CASSPGTGATYEQYF. DNA for the CDR3: TGTGCCAGCTCACCGGGGACAGGGGCCACCTACGAGCAGTACTTC.

The chain is built from TRBV11-3 and TRBJ2-2; 12 bases agree with TRBD2. The CDR3 contains 15 residues. The V segment lost 5 bases and the J segment 7 bases; nucleotides outside the gene matches: 5. Germline assignment: CDR1 SGHNT and CDR2 YENEEA. This CDR3 is CASSHGLAGNGELFF. DNA for the CDR3: TGTGCCAGCAGCCATGGACTAGCGGGGAACGGGGAGCTGTTTTTT.

The chain employs TRBV2 and TRBJ2-1, with TRBD2 identical over 11 bases. The length of the CDR3 is 14 residues. CDR1 is SNHLY and CDR2 is FYNNEI in the germline V gene. J gave up 10 bases and V 8 bases, and 10 bases lay outside the gene matches. The CDR3 sequence: CASGGTSGSGEQFF. CDR3 nucleotides: TGTGCCAGCGGCGGGACTAGCGGTTCGGGGGAGCAGTTCTTC.

This chain links TRBV2 with TRBJ2-2; 8 bases are a match to TRBD1. V was clipped by 6 bases and J by 4 bases; unmatched bases: 10. CDR1 SNHLY and CDR2 FYNNEI come from the germline V gene. The CDR3 contains 16 residues. The CDR3 DNA reads TGTGCCAGCAGCTCTGTACAGGGGGTGATCACCGGGGAGCTGTTTTTT. Its translation: CASSSVQGVITGELFF.

The chain links TRBV5-1 to TRBJ1-5; D is perhaps TRBD1 (6 bases). The length of the CDR3 is 17 residues. The germline V gene has CDR1 SGHRS and CDR2 YFSETQ. V was clipped by 0 bases and J by 2 bases, with 15 bases between them. As DNA, the CDR3 is TGCGCCAGCAGCTTGGGGGACACCACATGGGGCAATCAGCCCCAGCATTTT. Residues: CASSLGDTTWGNQPQHF.

The chain joins TRBV19 to TRBJ1-2; D might be TRBD1 (5 bases). This CDR3 spans 15 amino acids. V gave up 6 bases and J gave up 4 bases, with 18 bases separating them. Germline assignment: CDR1 LNHDA and CDR2 SQIVND (reference sequence). The CDR3 loop is CASSLVGGAIYGYTF. CDR3 DNA: TGTGCCAGTAGCCTAGTGGGGGGTGCAATCTATGGCTACACCTTC.

V gene TRBV6-5 combines with J gene TRBJ2-7; 10 bases are a match to TRBD1. This CDR3 region has 15 residues. Germline V gene sequence: CDR1 MNHEY, CDR2 SVGAGI. Trimming at V came to 0 bases and at J to 3 bases, leaving 2 bases not matched to a gene. The CDR3 spells CASSYSGQGSYEQYF. CDR3 DNA sequence: TGTGCCAGCAGTTACTCGGGACAGGGGAGCTACGAGCAGTACTTC.

This chain connects TRBV3-1 (or the pseudogene TRBV3-2) to TRBJ2-1, with 7 bases aligning to TRBD2. Germline assignment: CDR1 LGHDT and CDR2 YNNKEL (reference sequence). J lost 5 bases, V lost 4 bases, and 14 bases had no gene match. The CDR3 covers 17 residues. The CDR3 nucleotides are TGTGCCAGCAGCCCTAGGGCTAGCGGACTTTACCACAATGAGCAGTTCTTC. Protein product: CASSPRASGLYHNEQFF.